This T cell receptor beta chain was sequenced during a study of T-cell reconstitution after alpha-beta-depleted transplantation in children. Comment on this clonotype: The antigen is unknown.

Study-level results: After transplant, high TCRbeta diversity at day 60 in some patients arose from surviving recipient T cells and thymic progenitors. By about two months after transplant, alpha-beta T cells reportedly arose from several hundred graft clones that had expanded. At one year after transplant, newly produced T cells mostly accounted for T-cell counts and diversity.

Unique molecular identifiers were incorporated when the TCRbeta library was constructed. TCRdb used MiXCR to reprocess the PCR reads, holding one entry per CDR3 protein. The table includes fewer than 750,000 distinct CDR3 sequences, 27% detected once. Per the germline V gene, CDR1 is ENHRY and CDR2 is SYGVKD. This CDR3 region has 12 residues. V lost 8 bases and J lost 4, with 11 bases in between. The chain is built from TRBV10-3 and TRBJ2-5, with TRBD2 as a possible D gene (6 bases). This sample comprised PBMCs, obtained before TCRalphabeta/CD19-depleted stem cell transplant. The sequence derives from a boy under two years old with Wiskott-Aldrich syndrome, due to receive a stem cell transplant. The CDR3 region has the DNA TGTGCCATCGCTAGCGACGGAGAGACCCAGTACTTC. Its protein is CAIASDGETQYF.